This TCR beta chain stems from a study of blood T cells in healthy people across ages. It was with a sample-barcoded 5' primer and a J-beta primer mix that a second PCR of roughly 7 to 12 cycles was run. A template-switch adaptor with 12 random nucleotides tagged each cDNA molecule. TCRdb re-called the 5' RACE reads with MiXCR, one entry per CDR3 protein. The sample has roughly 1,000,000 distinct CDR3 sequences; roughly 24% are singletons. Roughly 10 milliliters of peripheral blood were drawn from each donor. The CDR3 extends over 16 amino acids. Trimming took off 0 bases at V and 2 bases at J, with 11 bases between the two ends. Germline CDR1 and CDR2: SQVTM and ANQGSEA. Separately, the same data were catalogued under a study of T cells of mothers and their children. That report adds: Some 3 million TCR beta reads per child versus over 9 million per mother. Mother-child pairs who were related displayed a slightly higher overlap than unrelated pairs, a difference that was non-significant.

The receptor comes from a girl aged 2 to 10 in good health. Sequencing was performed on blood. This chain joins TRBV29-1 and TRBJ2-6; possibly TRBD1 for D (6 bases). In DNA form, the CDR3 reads TGCAGCGTTGAAGATCTGGGGGACACTGGGGCCAACGTCCTGACTTTC. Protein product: CSVEDLGDTGANVLTF.